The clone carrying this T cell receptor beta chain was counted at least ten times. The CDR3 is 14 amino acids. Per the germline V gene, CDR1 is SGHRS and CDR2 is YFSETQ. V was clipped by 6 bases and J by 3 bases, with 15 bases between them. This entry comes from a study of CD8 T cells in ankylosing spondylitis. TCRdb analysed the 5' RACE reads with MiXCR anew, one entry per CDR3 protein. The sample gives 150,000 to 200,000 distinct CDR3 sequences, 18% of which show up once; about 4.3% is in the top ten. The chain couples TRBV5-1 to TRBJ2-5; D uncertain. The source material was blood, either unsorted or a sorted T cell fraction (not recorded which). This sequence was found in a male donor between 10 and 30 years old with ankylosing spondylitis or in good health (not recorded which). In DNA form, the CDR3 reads TGCGCCAGCAACCGAGAAGGCTTCGAAGAGACCCAGTACTTC. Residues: CASNREGFEETQYF.